Listed below are T cell receptor beta chains from one sample, sequenced in a study of T cells in Graves' hyperthyroidism and ophthalmopathy. A single record per CDR3 protein comes from TCRdb applying MiXCR to the multiplex PCR reads. The sample records 380,000 or so distinct CDR3 sequences, over 11% being singletons. The specimen was blood. These receptors came from a woman under 40 with Graves' hyperthyroidism. CDR3s include the opening cysteine and the closing phenylalanine or tryptophan. The D gene is left open where the match is weak. Expanded clones are given a class, and other clones once, few, many or no size at all.

V gene,D gene,clone size,CDR3 length,J gene,CDR3 DNA,CDR3 protein
TRBV12-3/TRBV12-4,TRBD1,few,19,TRBJ1-4,TGTGCCAGCAGTCTTCGACAGGGCCTGGGAACTGCAACTAATGAAAAACTGTTTTTT,CASSLRQGLGTATNEKLFF
TRBV28,NA,many,13,TRBJ1-1,TGTGCCAGCAGTTCGACAAGGAACACTGAAGCTTTCTTT,CASSSTRNTEAFF
TRBV7-3,NA,many,13,TRBJ2-5,TGTGCCAGCAGCTTACAAGCGGAAGAGACCCAGTACTTC,CASSLQAEETQYF
TRBV3-1,NA,many,15,TRBJ1-2,TGTGCCAGCAGCCAAGATGGCCCCGGTGGCTATGGCTACACCTTC,CASSQDGPGGYGYTF
TRBV3-1,NA,many,14,TRBJ1-1,TGTGCCAGCAGCCAAGGGAACCTGAACACTGAAGCTTTCTTT,CASSQGNLNTEAFF
TRBV29-1,TRBD1,NA,13,TRBJ1-3,TGCAGCGGCAGGGGGGGCTCTGGAAACACCATATATTTT,CSGRGGSGNTIYF
TRBV20-1,TRBD1,many,20,TRBJ2-1,TGCAGTGCTAGAGATCGCACCCCCGGGACAGGGGGCCTCTCCTACAATGAGCAGTTCTTC,CSARDRTPGTGGLSYNEQFF
TRBV10-3,NA,NA,13,TRBJ2-2,TGTGCCATCAGGGTCAGTAACACCGGGGAGCTGTTTTTT,CAIRVSNTGELFF
TRBV10-3,NA,few,15,TRBJ2-3,TGTGCCACAGCGCCCTCGGGGGATAACACAGATACGCAGTATTTT,CATAPSGDNTDTQYF
TRBV29-1,TRBD2,many,16,TRBJ2-1,TGCAGCGTTGCCCACCTCAGCGGGAGGGGGATCAATGAGCAGTTCTTC,CSVAHLSGRGINEQFF
TRBV5-1,NA,many,11,TRBJ2-7,TGCGCCAGCAGCTTGGAAGGGTGGCAGTACTTC,CASSLEGWQYF
TRBV30,TRBD1,NA,12,TRBJ2-5,TGTACCTGGAGTGAGGGACAGGGGCGTCAGTACTTC,CTWSEGQGRQYF
TRBV20-1,NA,many,15,TRBJ1-1,TGCAGTGCCACCTCATGGGGGAAGGTGAACACTGAAGCTTTCTTT,CSATSWGKVNTEAFF
TRBV12-3/TRBV12-4,NA,NA,12,TRBJ2-3,TGTGCCAGCAGTTTATCGGGACTGACGCAGTATTTT,CASSLSGLTQYF
TRBV9,NA,few,15,TRBJ1-2,TGTGCCAGCAGCGTAGCCGATGGCTCAGGCTATGGCTACACCTTC,CASSVADGSGYGYTF
TRBV6-6,NA,many,16,TRBJ1-1,TGTGCCAGCAGTTACTCGGGCAGGGGCATGAACACTGAAGCTTTCTTT,CASSYSGRGMNTEAFF
TRBV28,NA,many,13,TRBJ1-1,TGTGCCAGCAGGACCCGACCCAATCGGCGAGCTTTCTTT,CASRTRPNRRAFF
TRBV6-2/TRBV6-3,TRBD2,few,15,TRBJ2-5,TGTGCCAGCAGTTCTGCGGGAGTAGGACAAGAGACCCAGTACTTC,CASSSAGVGQETQYF
TRBV28,TRBD1,many,15,TRBJ2-5,TGTGCCAGCAGTTTCGGGACAGCTGACCAAGAGACCCAGTACTTC,CASSFGTADQETQYF
TRBV9,TRBD1,few,15,TRBJ1-2,TGTGCCAGCAGGGATGGATCGGACAGGACATCAGGCTACACCTTC,CASRDGSDRTSGYTF
TRBV18,TRBD2,many,15,TRBJ2-3,TGTGCCAGCTCACGAAAGACTAGCGCCACAGATACGCAGTATTTT,CASSRKTSATDTQYF
TRBV9,NA,many,11,TRBJ2-1,TGTGCCAGCAGCGTAGGCGAGGAGCAGTTCTTC,CASSVGEEQFF
TRBV28,TRBD1,many,15,TRBJ1-4,TGTGCCAGCAGTTTAGGGACAGGTCAGAATGAAAAACTGTTTTTT,CASSLGTGQNEKLFF
TRBV10-3,NA,many,13,TRBJ1-1,TGTGCCATCAGTGAGCCCACCGTCACTGAAGCTTTCTTT,CAISEPTVTEAFF
TRBV27,TRBD2,many,19,TRBJ2-1,TGTGCCAGCAGTTTGACCGTGGGGAGGGCCCGAAACTCCTACAATGAGCAGTTCTTC,CASSLTVGRARNSYNEQFF
TRBV11-2,NA,NA,15,TRBJ2-1,TGTGCCAGCAGGTTACGCCCATCTGGAGACAATGAGCAGTTCTTC,CASRLRPSGDNEQFF
TRBV18,NA,NA,15,TRBJ2-3,TGTGCCAGCTCACCCCGTACTACCTTAGAAGATACGCAGTATTTT,CASSPRTTLEDTQYF
TRBV12-3/TRBV12-4,NA,many,14,TRBJ1-2,TGTGCCAGCAGTTTAACAGGAATTAACTATGGCTACACCTTC,CASSLTGINYGYTF
TRBV6-1,TRBD1,many,13,TRBJ1-1,TGTGCCAGCAGTGACGGACAGGGCACTGAAGCTTTCTTT,CASSDGQGTEAFF
TRBV11-2,NA,many,13,TRBJ1-2,TGTGCCAGCAGCGAGAACCACAGGGATGGCTACACCTTC,CASSENHRDGYTF
TRBV27,NA,many,14,TRBJ1-3,TGTGCCAGCAGTTTTGCGGGATCTGGAAACACCATATATTTT,CASSFAGSGNTIYF
TRBV3-1,NA,few,14,TRBJ1-1,TGTGCCAGCAGCCAACCACCTCCGGGGGAGAGAGCTTTCTTT,CASSQPPPGERAFF
TRBV27,TRBD2,few,16,TRBJ2-7,TGTGCCAGCAGTTTGGTGGGGGTAGCGGGTTCCAACGAGCAGTACTTC,CASSLVGVAGSNEQYF
TRBV29-1,TRBD2,NA,15,TRBJ2-7,TGCAGCGTAGATCGGAGGACTAGAGAAACCTACGAGCAGTACTTC,CSVDRRTRETYEQYF
TRBV13,TRBD2,many,17,TRBJ2-6,TGTGCCACCGCCGCAGGTAGCGGGTACTCTGGGGCCAACGTCCTGACTTTC,CATAAGSGYSGANVLTF
TRBV5-5,NA,many,17,TRBJ2-5,TGTGCCAGCAGTCTCGCCCTTGCCGGGAGAGGAAAAGAGACCCAGTACTTC,CASSLALAGRGKETQYF
TRBV3-1,TRBD2,NA,13,TRBJ2-1,TGTGCCAGCAGGAAACTAGCGGGCGGGGAGCAGTTCTTC,CASRKLAGGEQFF
TRBV30,NA,many,14,TRBJ2-7,TGTGCCTGGGTGAACCAGGGGATCCCCTACGAGCAGTACTTC,CAWVNQGIPYEQYF
TRBV12-3/TRBV12-4,NA,many,13,TRBJ1-2,TGTGCCAGCAGTTTAACAGGGATGTATGGCTACACCTTC,CASSLTGMYGYTF
TRBV3-1,NA,few,15,TRBJ1-1,TGTGCCAGCAGAGCGTCGGGACAAATGAACACTGAAGCTTTCTTT,CASRASGQMNTEAFF
TRBV15,NA,many,13,TRBJ1-2,TGTGCCACCAGCAGCACGAGGGCGACGGGCTACACCTTC,CATSSTRATGYTF
TRBV10-3,TRBD2,NA,16,TRBJ2-5,TGTGCCATCAGTGGTTCTGGCGGGGGGCTAGAAGAGACCCAGTACTTC,CAISGSGGGLEETQYF